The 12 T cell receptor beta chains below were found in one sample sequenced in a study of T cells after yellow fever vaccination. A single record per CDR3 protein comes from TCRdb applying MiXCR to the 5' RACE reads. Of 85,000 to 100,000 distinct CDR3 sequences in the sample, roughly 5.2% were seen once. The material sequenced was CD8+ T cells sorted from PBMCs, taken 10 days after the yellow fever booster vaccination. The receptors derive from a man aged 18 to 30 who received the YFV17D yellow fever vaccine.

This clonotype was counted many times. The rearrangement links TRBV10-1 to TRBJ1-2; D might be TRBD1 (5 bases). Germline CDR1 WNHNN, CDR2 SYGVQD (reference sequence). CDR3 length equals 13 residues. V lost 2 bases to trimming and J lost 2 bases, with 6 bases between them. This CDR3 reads CASSERQNYGYTF. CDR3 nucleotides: TGCGCCAGCAGTGAGCGACAGAACTATGGCTACACCTTC.

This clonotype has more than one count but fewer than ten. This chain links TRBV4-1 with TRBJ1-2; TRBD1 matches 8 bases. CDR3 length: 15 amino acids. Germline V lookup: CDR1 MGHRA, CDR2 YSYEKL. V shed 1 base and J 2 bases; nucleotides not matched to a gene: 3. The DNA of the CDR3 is TGCGCCAGCAGCCAAGGACAGGGGCGCAACTATGGCTACACCTTC. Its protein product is CASSQGQGRNYGYTF.

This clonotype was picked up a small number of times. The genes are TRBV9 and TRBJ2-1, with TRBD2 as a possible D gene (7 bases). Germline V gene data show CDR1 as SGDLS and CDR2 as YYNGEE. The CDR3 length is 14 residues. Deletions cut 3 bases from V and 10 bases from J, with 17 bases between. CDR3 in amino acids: CASSGLVGGVEQFF. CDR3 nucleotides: TGTGCCAGCAGCGGACTAGTAGGGGGGGTGGAGCAGTTCTTC.

CDR3 sequence: CASSYNHATSGTGYGYTF. In DNA, the CDR3 is TGTGCCAGCAGTTACAACCACGCTACATCCGGGACAGGCTATGGCTACACCTTC. The rearrangement uses TRBV6-2 or TRBV6-3 and TRBJ1-2, with 8 bases that match TRBD1. The CDR3 consists of 18 residues. CDR1 MNHEY and CDR2 SVGEGT come from the germline V gene. With 2 bases clipped from V and 4 bases from J, the junction kept 15 bases outside the gene matches.

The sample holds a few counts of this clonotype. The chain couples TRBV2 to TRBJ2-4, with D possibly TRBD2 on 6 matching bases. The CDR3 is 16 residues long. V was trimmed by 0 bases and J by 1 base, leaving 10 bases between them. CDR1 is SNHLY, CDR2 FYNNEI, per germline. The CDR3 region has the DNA TGTGCCAGCAGTGAAGCGGAGGGAAGGGCCAAAAACATTCAGTACTTC. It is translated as CASSEAEGRAKNIQYF.

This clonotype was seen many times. The CDR3 DNA is TGCAGCGTTGAAGATCCATTTAACGGAGGGACAGTAAGCACCGGGGAGCTGTTTTTT. It translates to CSVEDPFNGGTVSTGELFF. The chain carries TRBV29-1 and TRBJ2-2; possibly TRBD1 for D (7 bases). The ends were cut back, 0 bases at V and 4 bases at J, with 24 bases in the middle. CDR3 length: 19 residues. Germline V gene sequence: CDR1 SQVTM, CDR2 ANQGSEA.

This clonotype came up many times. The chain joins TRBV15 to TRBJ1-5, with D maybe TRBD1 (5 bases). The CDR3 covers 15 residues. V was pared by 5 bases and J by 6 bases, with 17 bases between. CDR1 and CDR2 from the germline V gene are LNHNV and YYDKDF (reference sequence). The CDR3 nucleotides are TGTGCCACCAGCCGAGCTCCTAGTGGGGGTCAGCCCCAGCATTTT. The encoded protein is CATSRAPSGGQPQHF. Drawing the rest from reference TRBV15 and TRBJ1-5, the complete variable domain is DAMVIQNPRYQVTQFGKPVTLSCSQTLNHNVMYWYQQKSSQAPKLLFHYYDKDFNNEADTPDNFQSRRPNTSFCFLDIRSPGLGDTAMYLCATSRAPSGGQPQHFGDGTRLSIL.

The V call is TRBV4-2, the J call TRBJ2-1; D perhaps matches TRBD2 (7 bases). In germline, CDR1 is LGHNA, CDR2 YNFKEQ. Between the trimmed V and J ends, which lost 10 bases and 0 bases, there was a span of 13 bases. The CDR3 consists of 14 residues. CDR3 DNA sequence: TGTGCCACCGGGGGGCCAAGCTCCTACAATGAGCAGTTCTTC. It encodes CATGGPSSYNEQFF.

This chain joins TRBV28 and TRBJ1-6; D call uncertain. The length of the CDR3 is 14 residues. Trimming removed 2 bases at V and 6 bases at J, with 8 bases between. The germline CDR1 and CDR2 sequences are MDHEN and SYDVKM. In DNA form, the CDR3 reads TGTGCCAGCAGTTTAACGGTGGCTAATTCACCCCTCCACTTT. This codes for CASSLTVANSPLHF.

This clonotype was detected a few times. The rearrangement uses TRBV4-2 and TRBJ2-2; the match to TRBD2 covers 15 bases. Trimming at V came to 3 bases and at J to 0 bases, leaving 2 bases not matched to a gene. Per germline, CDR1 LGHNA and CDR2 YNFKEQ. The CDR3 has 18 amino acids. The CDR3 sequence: CASSHWTSGGANTGELFF. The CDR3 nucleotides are TGTGCCAGCAGCCACTGGACTAGCGGGGGGGCGAACACCGGGGAGCTGTTTTTT.

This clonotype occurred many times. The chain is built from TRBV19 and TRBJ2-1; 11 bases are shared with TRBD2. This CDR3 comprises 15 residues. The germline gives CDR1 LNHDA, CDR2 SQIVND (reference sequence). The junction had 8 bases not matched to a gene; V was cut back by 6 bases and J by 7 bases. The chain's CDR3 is CASSSRTSGWNEQFF. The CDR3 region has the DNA TGTGCCAGTAGCTCCCGGACTAGCGGGTGGAATGAGCAGTTCTTC.

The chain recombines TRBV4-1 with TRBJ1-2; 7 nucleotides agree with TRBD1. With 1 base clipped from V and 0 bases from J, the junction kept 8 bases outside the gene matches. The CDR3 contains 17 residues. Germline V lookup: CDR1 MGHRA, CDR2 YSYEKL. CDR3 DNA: TGCGCCAGCAGCCAAGCTACACAGGGGACATCTAACTATGGCTACACCTTC. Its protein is CASSQATQGTSNYGYTF.